This T cell receptor beta chain was identified during a study of T cell changes during pregnancy in multiple sclerosis. Sequencing was performed with immunoSEQ multiplex PCR; in TCRdb, only in-frame clones are kept and a portion is missing. Here the sample spans around 48,000 clones, about 92% being singletons. This CDR3 is 14 amino acids long. Germline V lookup: CDR1 SNHLY, CDR2 FYNNEI. V lost 8 bases to trimming and J lost 2 bases, with 15 bases between them. This TCR came from a female donor with multiple sclerosis, enrolled in a pregnancy study. This sample comprised CD4+ T cells from peripheral blood mononuclear cells, obtained in the third trimester of pregnancy. The chain carries TRBV2 and TRBJ2-5; D not certain. The CDR3 protein is CASAATPRQETQYF. CDR3 nucleotides: TGTGCCAGCGCGGCCACCCCACGTCAAGAGACCCAGTACTTC.